These 21 T cell receptor beta chains were all obtained from the same sample, sequenced in a study of Ad26.COV2.S vaccination and SARS-CoV-2 variants. Treatment given: approximately 18 received Ad26.COV2.S at low or high dose, single or two shots; a few received placebo; per-sample allocation not given. The study sampled participants on day 63 after the first vaccine or placebo injection. Measured with immunoSEQ multiplex PCR; TCRdb has only the in-frame clones, and not every one. The sample shows around 450,000 clones, about 88% of them seen only once. The input for sequencing was peripheral blood, taken in a trial of Ad26.COV2.S vaccine versus placebo. The receptor source for this set is a person between 18 and 60 years old who received the Ad26.COV2.S COVID-19 vaccine or a placebo.

The chain carries TRBV29-1 and TRBJ2-3, with D perhaps being TRBD1 or TRBD2 (6 bases each). The V and J ends lost 7 bases and 1 base respectively, with 15 bases between them. CDR1 is SQVTM, CDR2 ANQGSEA, per germline. This CDR3 comprises 14 residues. The CDR3 is CSASGGRGTDTQYF. The CDR3 DNA reads as TGCAGCGCCTCTGGGGGGCGTGGCACAGATACGCAGTATTTT.

For the CDR3, the DNA is TGTGCCAGCAGCGTGCCTGGAAACACCATATATTTT. This sequence encodes CASSVPGNTIYF. The chain is built from TRBV9 and TRBJ1-3; no clear D. Trimming left V 2 bases short and J 2 bases short, with 2 bases between. The CDR3 spans 12 residues. CDR1 SGDLS and CDR2 YYNGEE come from the germline V gene.

The chain employs TRBV2 and TRBJ2-3; D remains unclear. Germline V gene lookup returns CDR1 SNHLY and CDR2 FYNNEI. The V gene lost 4 bases and the J gene lost 2 bases, with 19 bases spanning the gap. This CDR3 is built from 17 residues. The CDR3 reads CASSGNPSFPLTDTQYF. The CDR3 DNA is TGTGCCAGCAGTGGGAACCCCTCTTTTCCACTCACAGATACGCAGTATTTT.

In this sample, this clone turned up a few times. The rearrangement joins TRBV3-1 (or the pseudogene TRBV3-2) to TRBJ1-5; no reliable D call. Germline CDR1 is LGHDT and CDR2 is YNNKEL (reference sequence). The CDR3 is made up of 13 amino acids. V was clipped by 1 base and J by 7 bases, with 8 bases between them. The CDR3 region is CASSQGIGQPQHF. The DNA for the CDR3 is TGTGCCAGCAGCCAAGGTATAGGGCAGCCCCAGCATTTT.

As to this clone: The junction departs from the called germline gene at one end, perhaps through a read error. The chain links TRBV7-7 to TRBJ1-4; D is unresolved. The germline gives CDR1 SSHAT, CDR2 FNYEAQ (reference sequence). This CDR3 region has 15 residues. CDR3 sequence: CASSKTGNANEKLFF. The CDR3 region has the DNA TGTGCTAGCAGTAAAACCGGGAATGCTAATGAAAAACTGTTTTTT.

The CDR3 DNA reads TGTGCCACCAGTGACGAGACGAGTCCTTACGATCAGCCCCAGCATTTT. This translates into CATSDETSPYDQPQHF. The J gene is TRBJ1-5, the V gene TRBV24-1; D gene unclear. In germline, CDR1 is KGHDR, CDR2 SFDVKD. V was clipped by 4 bases and J by 5 bases, with 17 bases between them. CDR3 length: 16 residues.

This chain uses TRBV27 with TRBJ1-1; TRBD1 aligns across 8 bases. The CDR3 consists of 13 residues. V was clipped by 6 bases and J by 2 bases; unmatched bases: 2. Germline-derived CDR1 and CDR2 are MNHEY and SMNVEV (reference sequence). The CDR3 spells CASRTGDNTEAFF. DNA of the CDR3: TGTGCCAGCAGGACAGGGGATAACACTGAAGCTTTCTTT.

V gene TRBV2 combines with J gene TRBJ1-2; a possible D gene is TRBD1 (5 bases). V lost 3 bases, J lost 4 bases, and 9 bases lay in between. The CDR3 is 13 amino acids. Per germline, CDR1 SNHLY and CDR2 FYNNEI. The CDR3 loop reads CASSDNRSYGYTF. For the CDR3, the DNA is TGTGCCAGCAGTGACAACAGGAGCTATGGCTACACCTTC.

The chain is built from TRBV5-1 and TRBJ2-1, with 12 bases matching TRBD2. The CDR3 spans 17 residues. Germline V gene lookup returns CDR1 SGHRS and CDR2 YFSETQ. Trimming removed 5 bases from V and 0 bases from J; junction bases left unmatched: 6. CDR3 DNA sequence: TGCGCCAGCAGGACTAGCGGGGGCTCTAGCTCCTACAATGAGCAGTTCTTC. This translates into CASRTSGGSSSYNEQFF.

A word on this clone: The sample has other DNA sequences that encode this CDR3 too. V usage is TRBV18 and J usage is TRBJ2-5; D unresolved. V lost 4 bases to trimming and J lost 3 bases, with 3 bases between them. Germline CDR1 and CDR2: KGHSH and LQKENI. The CDR3 is made up of 11 amino acids. In DNA form, the CDR3 reads TGTGCCAGCTCACTTGAAGAGACCCAGTACTTC. It codes for CASSLEETQYF.

This clone was recorded only once. The chain is built from TRBV18 and TRBJ1-1, with D unclear. The CDR3 runs 15 residues. V lost 0 bases and J 0 bases, leaving 8 bases between the germline ends. Germline-derived CDR1 and CDR2 are KGHSH and LQKENI. The CDR3 DNA is TGTGCCAGCTCACCACCTGGCTATTTGAACACTGAAGCTTTCTTT. It specifies CASSPPGYLNTEAFF.

The chain links TRBV2 to TRBJ1-1; tentatively, D is TRBD1 (6 bases). Trimming removed 7 bases from V and 1 base from J, with 16 bases in between. The V gene's germline CDR1 is SNHLY and CDR2 FYNNEI. The CDR3 has 15 residues. CDR3 DNA sequence: TGTGCCAGCACCACGACAGGTCCTTCGAACACTGAAGCTTTCTTT. Translation gives CASTTTGPSNTEAFF.

The chain employs TRBV10-3 and TRBJ1-1; 9 nucleotides align to TRBD1. The germline V gene has CDR1 ENHRY and CDR2 SYGVKD. The V segment lost 6 bases and the J segment 1 base; nucleotides outside the gene matches: 3. The CDR3 spans 14 residues. The CDR3 bases are TGTGCCATCAGAGGACAGGGGAGGAACACTGAAGCTTTCTTT. It translates to CAIRGQGRNTEAFF.

The chain links TRBV4-3 to TRBJ2-1; 9 bases are shared with TRBD1. The CDR3 is 14 amino acids. Germline CDR1 reads LGHNA; CDR2 reads YSLEER. Losses at the gene ends were 4 bases for V and 12 bases for J; bases not matched to a gene: 10. The CDR3 DNA follows: TGCGCCAGCAGCCGAATGGACAGGGGTTCCAGGCAGTTCTTC. Translated, it gives CASSRMDRGSRQFF.

V and J are TRBV21-1 and TRBJ2-5; TRBD1 is the table's D call and was not checked against the DNA. TRBV21-1 represents a pseudogene. There are 17 residues in the CDR3. Here the CDR3 reads CASSKGGTRRVSETQYF. The CDR3 DNA reads as TGTGCCAGCAGCAAGGGTGGGACACGGCGGGTGTCGGAGACCCAGTACTTC.

The CDR3 nucleotides read TGTGCCAGCAGAATCACACCGGGACGACAAGAGACCCAGTACTTC. It is translated as CASRITPGRQETQYF. The J gene is TRBJ2-5, the V gene TRBV27; TRBD1 or TRBD2 may be the D gene (5 bases each). In germline, CDR1 is MNHEY, CDR2 SMNVEV (reference sequence). This CDR3 contains 15 residues. V gave up 6 bases and J gave up 2 bases, with 16 bases separating them.

This rearrangement joins TRBV6-5 to TRBJ1-2; 8 positions agree with TRBD1. This CDR3 has 13 residues. Germline CDR1 MNHEY, CDR2 SVGAGI. Trimming took 7 bases from V and 4 from J; bases not matched to a gene: 5. As DNA, the CDR3 is TGTGCCAGCAAGGCCGGGACAGGCTATGGCTACACCTTC. This codes for CASKAGTGYGYTF.

Here the CDR3 DNA reads TGTGCCAGCAGTTCCCACGGGACAGGGAAGAGTGAGCAGTTCTTC. Its translation: CASSSHGTGKSEQFF. V usage is TRBV28 and J usage is TRBJ2-1; the match to TRBD1 covers 9 bases. Trimming took 4 bases from V and 9 from J; bases not matched to a gene: 10. Germline-derived CDR1 and CDR2 are MDHEN and SYDVKM. The CDR3 is made up of 15 amino acids.

The V call is TRBV6-5, the J call TRBJ2-7; 13 nucleotides line up with TRBD2. CDR1 MNHEY and CDR2 SVGAGI come from the germline V gene. The V and J ends lost 6 bases and 2 bases, in that order; junction bases with no gene match: 4. The CDR3 runs 15 residues. As DNA, the CDR3 is TGTGCCAGCAGGACCGGACTAGCGGGAGCCTACGAGCAGTACGTC. It is translated as CASRTGLAGAYEQYV.

The gene calls are TRBV5-1 and TRBJ2-3, with D perhaps matching TRBD2 (6 bases). V was trimmed by 3 bases and J by 3 bases, leaving 14 bases between them. CDR1 is SGHRS, CDR2 YFSETQ, per germline. The CDR3 consists of 15 residues. CDR3 nucleotide sequence: TGCGCCAGCAGCTCCTCGGGACTCACGACAGATACGCAGTATTTT. It translates to CASSSSGLTTDTQYF.

The genes are TRBV5-6 and TRBJ1-5, with D possibly matching TRBD1 (5 bases). The V and J ends lost 0 bases and 4 bases respectively, with 11 bases between them. The CDR3 runs to 15 residues. Germline V CDR1 and CDR2: SGHDT, YYEEEE. In DNA, the CDR3 is TGTGCCAGCAGCTTGGACCAGGGCAGAAATCAGCCCCAGCATTTT. Amino acids: CASSLDQGRNQPQHF.